These T cell receptor beta chains were read from a single sample in a study of T-cell reconstitution after alpha-beta-depleted transplantation in children. TCRdb recomputed calls from the PCR reads with MiXCR, one row per CDR3 protein. The table lists some 300,000 distinct CDR3 sequences, 10% of them singletons. This sample comprised PBMCs from the stem cell graft donor, obtained from the stem cell graft. Source of these receptors: a human donor who donated a stem cell graft to a child with acute lymphoblastic leukemia. The CDR3 runs from the conserved cysteine through the conserved F or W. Fields, in order: J gene, V gene, D gene, clone size, CDR3 DNA, CDR3 protein. The D gene is left open where the match is weak. A clone size is listed for some rows: how often the clone was seen (once, few, many), or a class if it is expanded.

j_gene: TRBJ2-1; v_gene: TRBV6-2/TRBV6-3; d_gene: TRBD1; abundance: few; CDR3nt: TGTGCCAGCAGCCAACTCCGGACAGGGGAGAATGAGCAGTTCTTC; CDR3aa: CASSQLRTGENEQFF
j_gene: TRBJ2-2; v_gene: TRBV14; d_gene: NA; abundance: NA; CDR3nt: TGTGCCAGCAGCCAAGTGCCCAGGCCCGCCGGGGAGCTGTTTTTT; CDR3aa: CASSQVPRPAGELFF
j_gene: TRBJ2-2; v_gene: TRBV20-1; d_gene: NA; abundance: NA; CDR3nt: TGCAGTGCCCGTGCGCCGGAGAACACCGGGGAGCTGTTTTTT; CDR3aa: CSARAPENTGELFF
j_gene: TRBJ1-6; v_gene: TRBV4-3; d_gene: NA; abundance: NA; CDR3nt: TGCGCCAGCAGCCAAACCCCCCATCAGATTCCGTCACCCCTCCACTTT; CDR3aa: CASSQTPHQIPSPLHF
j_gene: TRBJ2-1; v_gene: TRBV12-3/TRBV12-4; d_gene: NA; abundance: NA; CDR3nt: TGTGCCAGCAGTTCTAGCGAGATAGCGCTCTTC; CDR3aa: CASSSSEIALF
j_gene: TRBJ2-7; v_gene: TRBV15; d_gene: TRBD2; abundance: few; CDR3nt: TGTGCCACCAGCGGCTCCAGCGGGACGTTCTACGAGCAGTACTTC; CDR3aa: CATSGSSGTFYEQYF
j_gene: TRBJ1-5; v_gene: TRBV7-6; d_gene: NA; abundance: NA; CDR3nt: TGTGCCAGCAGCTCATCAACCAATCAGCCCCAGCATTTT; CDR3aa: CASSSSTNQPQHF
j_gene: TRBJ1-5; v_gene: TRBV7-9; d_gene: TRBD1; abundance: few; CDR3nt: TGTGCCAGCAGCGTTCAGGGGGATAGCAATCAGCCCCAGCATTTT; CDR3aa: CASSVQGDSNQPQHF
j_gene: TRBJ2-7; v_gene: TRBV4-2; d_gene: TRBD2; abundance: NA; CDR3nt: TGTGCCAGCAGCCCCGCCGGGACTAGCGGTTACTACGAGCAGTACTTC; CDR3aa: CASSPAGTSGYYEQYF
j_gene: TRBJ2-7; v_gene: TRBV7-2; d_gene: NA; abundance: NA; CDR3nt: TGTGCCAGCAGCTTAGAAGTCGGCCGGACAACCTACGAGCAGTACTTC; CDR3aa: CASSLEVGRTTYEQYF
j_gene: TRBJ2-3; v_gene: TRBV20-1; d_gene: NA; abundance: NA; CDR3nt: TGCAGTGCTAGAAGGTTAGGGCCAGATACGCAGTATTTT; CDR3aa: CSARRLGPDTQYF
j_gene: TRBJ1-3; v_gene: TRBV27; d_gene: NA; abundance: many; CDR3nt: TGTGCCAGTCAGGGTGCTGGAAACACCATATATTTT; CDR3aa: CASQGAGNTIYF
j_gene: TRBJ2-3; v_gene: TRBV7-9; d_gene: TRBD2; abundance: many; CDR3nt: TGTGCCAGCAGCCCCCCAGGACTAGCGGGAGCGGATACGCAGTATTTT; CDR3aa: CASSPPGLAGADTQYF
j_gene: TRBJ2-7; v_gene: TRBV7-2; d_gene: NA; abundance: NA; CDR3nt: TGTGCCAGCAGCTTCACGAAAAGCGAGCAGTACTTC; CDR3aa: CASSFTKSEQYF
j_gene: TRBJ2-2; v_gene: TRBV12-3/TRBV12-4; d_gene: NA; abundance: many; CDR3nt: TGTGCCAGCAGCAAGGGACAAACGAACACCGGGGAGCTGTTTTTT; CDR3aa: CASSKGQTNTGELFF
j_gene: TRBJ2-7; v_gene: TRBV4-1; d_gene: NA; abundance: many; CDR3nt: TGCGCCAGCAGCCACGGACAGAGCTACGAGCAGTACTTC; CDR3aa: CASSHGQSYEQYF
j_gene: TRBJ1-5; v_gene: TRBV19; d_gene: NA; abundance: NA; CDR3nt: TGTGCCAGTACTTTCGACTGGGGGAATATCAATCAGCCCCAGCATTTT; CDR3aa: CASTFDWGNINQPQHF
j_gene: TRBJ2-1; v_gene: TRBV30; d_gene: NA; abundance: NA; CDR3nt: TGTGCCTGGAGTGAATCAAGTTTCTACAATGAGCAGTTCTTC; CDR3aa: CAWSESSFYNEQFF
j_gene: TRBJ1-2; v_gene: TRBV12-3/TRBV12-4; d_gene: NA; abundance: few; CDR3nt: TGTGCCAGCAGTTTATGGGCGGAAGGGGGGTATGGCTACACCTTC; CDR3aa: CASSLWAEGGYGYTF
j_gene: TRBJ2-7; v_gene: TRBV20-1; d_gene: TRBD2; abundance: NA; CDR3nt: TGCAGTGCGTTAGGACTAGCGGGAGTGACCTACGAGCAGTACTTC; CDR3aa: CSALGLAGVTYEQYF
j_gene: TRBJ1-3; v_gene: TRBV7-9; d_gene: NA; abundance: NA; CDR3nt: TGTGCCAGCAGCCTCGGGACAATCTCTGGAAACACCATATATTTT; CDR3aa: CASSLGTISGNTIYF
j_gene: TRBJ2-7; v_gene: TRBV14; d_gene: TRBD2; abundance: many; CDR3nt: TGTGCCAGCAGCCTGGGACTAGCGGGAGCCAGCGAGCAGTACTTC; CDR3aa: CASSLGLAGASEQYF
j_gene: TRBJ1-2; v_gene: TRBV9; d_gene: NA; abundance: many; CDR3nt: TGTGCCAGCAGCGGATACCACAGGGATGATAACTATGGCTACACCTTC; CDR3aa: CASSGYHRDDNYGYTF
j_gene: TRBJ1-1; v_gene: TRBV20-1; d_gene: NA; abundance: NA; CDR3nt: TGCAGTGCTAGGCGGGACGTACGTCACACTGAAGCTTTCTTT; CDR3aa: CSARRDVRHTEAFF
j_gene: TRBJ2-1; v_gene: TRBV5-1; d_gene: TRBD2; abundance: NA; CDR3nt: TGCGTCAGCAGCTTGGGCGTACTAGCGAACTACAATGAGCAGTTCTTC; CDR3aa: CVSSLGVLANYNEQFF
j_gene: TRBJ2-7; v_gene: TRBV7-3; d_gene: TRBD2; abundance: NA; CDR3nt: TGTGCCAGCAGCTTACTAGGGGGACTAGCGGGAGTACGGTCCCACGAGCAGTACTTC; CDR3aa: CASSLLGGLAGVRSHEQYF
j_gene: TRBJ2-7; v_gene: TRBV27; d_gene: TRBD2; abundance: many; CDR3nt: TGTGCCAGCAGTTTCGGGGGGAGCGGGACCTACGAGCAGTACTTC; CDR3aa: CASSFGGSGTYEQYF
j_gene: TRBJ1-2; v_gene: TRBV4-3; d_gene: NA; abundance: few; CDR3nt: TGCGCCAGCAGCCAAGTCCCGAGCCCGACAACCGGCTACACCTTC; CDR3aa: CASSQVPSPTTGYTF
j_gene: TRBJ2-1; v_gene: TRBV20-1; d_gene: TRBD2; abundance: NA; CDR3nt: TGCAGTGCCAGCCCGGGGACTAGCGGATACAATGAGCAGTTCTTC; CDR3aa: CSASPGTSGYNEQFF
j_gene: TRBJ2-3; v_gene: TRBV5-1; d_gene: NA; abundance: few; CDR3nt: TGCGCCAGCGATCCCCGCGGGACACACACAGATACGCAGTATTTT; CDR3aa: CASDPRGTHTDTQYF
j_gene: TRBJ2-1; v_gene: TRBV5-6; d_gene: NA; abundance: few; CDR3nt: TGTGCCAGCAGCTGGTGGACGGACAATGAGCAGTTCTTC; CDR3aa: CASSWWTDNEQFF
j_gene: TRBJ2-2; v_gene: TRBV7-8; d_gene: NA; abundance: many; CDR3nt: TGTGCCAGCAGCTTAGAGGGATTGAACACCGGGGAGCTGTTTTTT; CDR3aa: CASSLEGLNTGELFF
j_gene: TRBJ2-7; v_gene: TRBV20-1; d_gene: NA; abundance: few; CDR3nt: TGCAGTGCTAGAGATGCGGGCGATATCTCCTACGAGCAGTACTTC; CDR3aa: CSARDAGDISYEQYF
j_gene: TRBJ2-2; v_gene: TRBV20-1; d_gene: TRBD2; abundance: few; CDR3nt: TGCAGTGCTAGAGGTAGCGGGGCCACCGGGGAGCTGTTTTTT; CDR3aa: CSARGSGATGELFF
j_gene: TRBJ1-2; v_gene: TRBV7-2; d_gene: TRBD1; abundance: NA; CDR3nt: TGTGCCAGCAGCTTAGCCGGACAGGGTGGTGGCTACACCTTC; CDR3aa: CASSLAGQGGGYTF
j_gene: TRBJ1-2; v_gene: TRBV10-3; d_gene: TRBD1; abundance: NA; CDR3nt: TGTGCCATCAGTGAGGACAGGGAGTTACATGGCTACACCTTC; CDR3aa: CAISEDRELHGYTF
j_gene: TRBJ2-2; v_gene: TRBV12-3/TRBV12-4; d_gene: TRBD1; abundance: NA; CDR3nt: TGTGCCAGCAGTTCTTCTCCGGGACAGGGGCCAAGAGGGGGGCTGTTTTTT; CDR3aa: CASSSSPGQGPRGGLFF
j_gene: TRBJ2-7; v_gene: TRBV9; d_gene: TRBD2; abundance: few; CDR3nt: TGTGCCAGCAGCTCGGATAGCGGGTGGTACGAGCAGTACTTC; CDR3aa: CASSSDSGWYEQYF
j_gene: TRBJ2-1; v_gene: TRBV14; d_gene: TRBD1; abundance: NA; CDR3nt: TGTGCCAGCAGCCAAGTGACAGGGGGCTTTAATGAGCAGTTCTTC; CDR3aa: CASSQVTGGFNEQFF
j_gene: TRBJ1-1; v_gene: TRBV4-2; d_gene: TRBD1; abundance: few; CDR3nt: TGTGCCAGCAGCCAGGGGACAGGGGGCTACCGGGAAGCTTTCTTT; CDR3aa: CASSQGTGGYREAFF
j_gene: TRBJ2-6; v_gene: TRBV15; d_gene: NA; abundance: NA; CDR3nt: TGTGCCACCAGCGGCGGCGGTAGCTCTGGGGCCAACGTCCTGACTTTC; CDR3aa: CATSGGGSSGANVLTF
j_gene: TRBJ2-7; v_gene: TRBV5-1; d_gene: NA; abundance: many; CDR3nt: TGCGCCAGCAGCTTGGCACCGGGGGCGGCAAACGAGCAGTACTTC; CDR3aa: CASSLAPGAANEQYF
j_gene: TRBJ2-7; v_gene: TRBV5-1; d_gene: NA; abundance: few; CDR3nt: TGCGCCAGCAGCTTGGTATCCGGGCCCCGAGGGGAGCAGTACTTC; CDR3aa: CASSLVSGPRGEQYF
j_gene: TRBJ1-5; v_gene: TRBV20-1; d_gene: NA; abundance: NA; CDR3nt: TGCAGTGCCAGCCCCCGGGGGGGCCCTCAGCCCCAGCATTTT; CDR3aa: CSASPRGGPQPQHF
j_gene: TRBJ1-3; v_gene: TRBV13; d_gene: NA; abundance: NA; CDR3nt: TGTGCCAGCAGCTTATTTCAGTTCTCTGGAAACACCATATATTTT; CDR3aa: CASSLFQFSGNTIYF
j_gene: TRBJ1-2; v_gene: TRBV18; d_gene: NA; abundance: few; CDR3nt: TGTGCCAGCTCACCAGACCAGGGCAACTATGGCTACACCTTC; CDR3aa: CASSPDQGNYGYTF
j_gene: TRBJ2-5; v_gene: TRBV4-1; d_gene: NA; abundance: many; CDR3nt: TGCGCCAGCAGCCAAGATTGGAGGGGGCGAGAGACCCAGTACTTC; CDR3aa: CASSQDWRGRETQYF
j_gene: TRBJ2-3; v_gene: TRBV6-1; d_gene: NA; abundance: NA; CDR3nt: TGTGCCAGCAGTGTGGCGATGCCCACAGATACGCAGTATTTT; CDR3aa: CASSVAMPTDTQYF
j_gene: TRBJ2-7; v_gene: TRBV11-2; d_gene: TRBD2; abundance: many; CDR3nt: TGTGCCAGCAGTTCCTCGGGACTAGCGGGAGGTGGGTTGGCCTACGAGCAGTACTTC; CDR3aa: CASSSSGLAGGGLAYEQYF
j_gene: TRBJ1-3; v_gene: TRBV29-1; d_gene: NA; abundance: NA; CDR3nt: TGCAGCGTTGAAGGTGGCTTCGTGGGGAGCTCTGGAAACACCATATATTTT; CDR3aa: CSVEGGFVGSSGNTIYF
j_gene: TRBJ2-7; v_gene: TRBV5-1; d_gene: TRBD2; abundance: few; CDR3nt: TGCGCCAGCAGCTTGACACGCGGGAGATTCGAGCAGTACTTC; CDR3aa: CASSLTRGRFEQYF
j_gene: TRBJ1-4; v_gene: TRBV15; d_gene: NA; abundance: NA; CDR3nt: TGTGCCACCAGCACCAAAAGAACCAGTGCAACTAATGAAAAACTGTTTTTT; CDR3aa: CATSTKRTSATNEKLFF
j_gene: TRBJ1-2; v_gene: TRBV10-3; d_gene: NA; abundance: few; CDR3nt: TGTGCCATCAGTGAAGTATTCGTATTGGGGGGACAATCTAACTATGGCTACACCTTC; CDR3aa: CAISEVFVLGGQSNYGYTF
j_gene: TRBJ1-1; v_gene: TRBV20-1; d_gene: NA; abundance: many; CDR3nt: TGCAGTGCCCGGAACACTGAAGCTTTCTTT; CDR3aa: CSARNTEAFF
j_gene: TRBJ2-3; v_gene: TRBV7-3; d_gene: NA; abundance: many; CDR3nt: TGTGCCAGCAGCTCCTTCCCGGGATGGGGGACAGATACGCAGTATTTT; CDR3aa: CASSSFPGWGTDTQYF